These 14 T cell receptor beta chains were sequenced from one sample in a study of human T cells and chemical hapten exposure. Sample time point: healthy volunteer bleed at 2 weeks. Total RNA was extracted from unfractionated whole blood. TCRdb itself ran the RACE reads through MiXCR, one entry per CDR3 protein. Of 75,000 to 100,000 distinct CDR3 sequences listed, about 8.6% are singletons. The specimen was whole blood. The receptors stem from a female donor in good health. Some clones in this sample may be carry-over from other donors' samples.

V gene TRBV12-3 or TRBV12-4 combines with J gene TRBJ2-1, with TRBD2 identical over 8 bases. The ends lost 8 bases at V and 2 bases at J; junction bases unmatched: 5. This CDR3 is 14 amino acids long. The chain's CDR3 is CASCSGEPYNEQFF. CDR3 DNA sequence: TGTGCCAGCTGTAGCGGGGAACCCTACAATGAGCAGTTCTTC.

This clonotype was counted a few times. This rearrangement joins TRBV20-1 to TRBJ1-4; D ambiguous. The CDR3 runs to 13 residues. V lost 2 bases, J lost 0 bases, and 4 bases lay in between. Germline V CDR1 and CDR2: DFQATT, SNEGSKA (reference sequence). CDR3 coding DNA: TGCAGTGCTAGAAGGACAACTAATGAAAAACTGTTTTTT. As protein: CSARRTTNEKLFF.

The rearrangement links TRBV29-1 to TRBJ2-7; TRBD1 matches at 7 bases. After removal of 6 bases from V and 2 bases from J, the junction contained 4 bases not matched to a gene. There are 12 residues in the CDR3. The germline V gene has CDR1 SQVTM and CDR2 ANQGSEA. The CDR3, as DNA: TGCAGCGTAGGGGACAGACCCTACGAGCAGTACTTC. It translates to CSVGDRPYEQYF.

This clonotype came up a few times. This rearrangement joins TRBV28 to TRBJ2-4; the D is unclear. V lost 3 bases, J lost 0 bases, and 9 bases lay in between. This CDR3 is built from 15 residues. Germline V CDR1 and CDR2: MDHEN, SYDVKM. The CDR3 region has the DNA TGTGCCAGCAGTTTCGGCCCGGGAGCCAAAAACATTCAGTACTTC. Amino acid sequence: CASSFGPGAKNIQYF.

This clonotype was detected many times. The rearrangement uses TRBV28 and TRBJ2-6; possible D gene TRBD2, 5 bases. The germline V gene encodes CDR1 MDHEN and CDR2 SYDVKM. This CDR3 has 17 amino acids. V shed 2 bases and J shed 6 bases, with 17 bases lying between them. CDR3 region: CASSLNIWGEKANVLTF. The CDR3, as DNA: TGTGCCAGCAGTTTAAACATTTGGGGAGAGAAGGCCAACGTCCTGACTTTC. The whole variable domain, remainder taken from reference TRBV28 and TRBJ2-6, is DVKVTQSSRYLVKRTGEKVFLECVQDMDHENMFWYRQDPGLGLRLIYFSYDVKMKEKGDIPEGYSVSREKKERFSLILESASTNQTSMYLCASSLNIWGEKANVLTFGAGSRLTVL.

The V gene is TRBV6-6, the J gene TRBJ2-1; 9 nucleotides line up with TRBD2. With 4 bases clipped from V and 1 base from J, the junction kept 8 bases outside the gene matches. This CDR3 has 17 residues. The germline V gene has CDR1 MNHNY and CDR2 SVGAGI (reference sequence). The CDR3 here is CASSSISGSTSYNEQFF. In DNA form, the CDR3 reads TGTGCCAGCAGTTCAATTAGCGGGAGTACTTCCTACAATGAGCAGTTCTTC.

This clonotype has a count of ten or more. J is TRBJ2-2 and V is TRBV6-5; D perhaps matches TRBD1 (6 bases). The V end was cut by 4 bases, the J end by 1 base, with 16 bases between. Germline CDR1 MNHEY, CDR2 SVGAGI. The CDR3 covers 17 residues. Written as DNA, the CDR3 is TGTGCCAGCAGTTTTTTCCCGGACAGACGGAACACCGGGGAGCTGTTTTTT. This gives the protein CASSFFPDRRNTGELFF.

This clonotype was recorded many times. The chain employs TRBV5-1 and TRBJ1-5; D perhaps matches TRBD1 (6 bases). CDR3 size: 15 residues. The germline CDR1 and CDR2 sequences are SGHRS and YFSETQ. Trimming removed 0 bases at V and 7 bases at J, with 14 bases between. DNA for the CDR3: TGCGCCAGCAGCTTGGAGGTCGGGGGCTCCCAGCCCCAGCATTTT. This codes for CASSLEVGGSQPQHF.

V is TRBV5-4 and J is TRBJ2-6; perhaps TRBD1 as D (8 bases). CDR1 is SGHNT and CDR2 is YYREEE in the germline V gene (reference sequence). V lost 4 bases to trimming and J lost 3 bases, with 17 bases between them. The CDR3 is 17 amino acids. DNA of the CDR3: TGTGCCAGCAGCCCCGGACAGGGACTATATGGGGCCAACGTCCTGACTTTC. It encodes CASSPGQGLYGANVLTF.

The V gene is TRBV24-1, the J gene TRBJ2-2; D gene unclear. The CDR3 contains 12 residues. CDR1 and CDR2 from the germline V gene are KGHDR and SFDVKD. V lost 9 bases and J lost 1, with 5 bases in between. CDR3 nucleotide sequence: TGTGCCACCGCAGAGAACACCGGGGAGCTGTTTTTT. Its protein product is CATAENTGELFF.

This clonotype occurred many times. CDR3 sequence (DNA): TGTGCCAGCAGCTTAGGTCCGGGGACAGTCCTCTCCTACGAGCAGTACTTC. Translated, it gives CASSLGPGTVLSYEQYF. This rearrangement joins TRBV7-6 to TRBJ2-7, with TRBD1 identical over 7 bases. The V gene's germline CDR1 is SGHVS and CDR2 FNYEAQ. This CDR3 comprises 17 residues. V dropped 1 base and J dropped 0; count of bases not matched to a gene: 9.

This clonotype was observed many times. The V gene is TRBV5-1, the J gene TRBJ2-6, with D perhaps given as TRBD1 or TRBD2 (5 bases each). The CDR3 loop spans 15 amino acids. Trimming stripped 0 bases from V and 4 bases from J, with 8 bases between. Germline V gene lookup returns CDR1 SGHRS and CDR2 YFSETQ. CDR3 in amino acids: CASSLEGDGANVLTF. CDR3 nucleotide sequence: TGCGCCAGCAGCTTGGAAGGGGACGGGGCCAACGTCCTGACTTTC.

The CDR3 coding sequence is TGTGCCAGCAGTTACCGGACTAGCGGGAGCCGGAATGAGCAGTTCTTC. It yields the protein CASSYRTSGSRNEQFF. The chain has TRBV6-2 or TRBV6-3 and TRBJ2-1; 13 bases match TRBD2. V dropped 2 bases and J dropped 7; count of bases not matched to a gene: 5. Germline loops: CDR1 MNHEY, CDR2 SVGEGT. The CDR3 spans 16 residues.

This chain joins TRBV4-2 and TRBJ2-3; 14 bases map to TRBD2. Germline V gives CDR1 LGHNA, CDR2 YNFKEQ. Trimming cost V 4 bases and J 4 bases; bases outside gene matches: 10. The CDR3 has 18 residues. The CDR3 sequence is CASSRLTSGRAGADTQYF. The CDR3 DNA is TGTGCCAGCAGCCGCCTGACTAGCGGGAGGGCAGGGGCAGATACGCAGTATTTT.